Listed below are T cell receptor beta chains from one sample, sequenced in a study of T cells in Graves' hyperthyroidism and ophthalmopathy. TCRdb re-derived calls from the multiplex PCR reads in MiXCR, one entry per CDR3 protein. The table includes roughly 350,000 distinct CDR3 sequences, more than 11% detected once. The sequenced sample was blood. The origin of the receptors is a woman aged 30 to 39 with Graves' hyperthyroidism. Each CDR3 is given with its conserved first and last residue. The D gene is left open where the match is weak. A clone size is listed for some rows: how often the clone was seen (once, few, many), or a class if it is expanded.

TRBJ2-5 | few | TRBV3-1 | . | CASSIQGAPGETQYF | TGTGCCAGCAGCATACAGGGTGCCCCAGGGGAGACCCAGTACTTC
TRBJ1-2 | few | TRBV19 | . | CASSVQPYGGYTF | TGTGCCAGTAGTGTCCAGCCCTATGGAGGCTACACCTTC
TRBJ1-5 | . | TRBV7-9 | TRBD1 | CASSLAKGTGLNSNQPQHF | TGTGCCAGCAGCTTAGCGAAAGGGACAGGGCTAAATAGCAATCAGCCCCAGCATTTT
TRBJ2-7 | few | TRBV12-3/TRBV12-4 | . | CASSLYRSYEQYF | TGTGCCAGCAGTTTATATCGCTCCTACGAGCAGTACTTC
TRBJ2-5 | many | TRBV18 | . | CASVLRDGEETQYF | TGTGCCAGCGTCCTCCGGGACGGAGAAGAGACCCAGTACTTC
TRBJ2-5 | few | TRBV12-3/TRBV12-4 | TRBD1 | CASTMTGAETQYF | TGTGCCAGCACCATGACAGGGGCCGAGACCCAGTACTTC
TRBJ2-7 | many | TRBV29-1 | . | CSVRDYEQYF | TGCAGCGTTCGGGACTACGAGCAGTACTTC
TRBJ1-6 | few | TRBV4-1 | . | CASSGSEGDSPLHF | TGCGCCAGCAGCGGGAGTGAGGGAGATTCACCCCTCCACTTT
TRBJ2-7 | few | TRBV28 | TRBD2 | CASSLTSGSGLWQYF | TGTGCCAGCAGTTTAACTAGCGGGAGTGGGTTGTGGCAGTACTTC
TRBJ2-2 | many | TRBV28 | . | CASSLSSNGELFF | TGTGCCAGCAGTTTAAGCAGTAACGGGGAGCTGTTTTTT
TRBJ2-7 | . | TRBV2 | . | CASSRFGERPYEQYF | TGTGCCAGCAGCCGTTTCGGGGAGAGGCCCTACGAGCAGTACTTC
TRBJ2-1 | many | TRBV20-1 | TRBD2 | CSARLAGVFYNEQFF | TGCAGTGCTAGACTAGCGGGAGTTTTCTACAATGAGCAGTTCTTC
TRBJ1-1 | . | TRBV7-2 | . | CASSSPDSRGTEAFF | TGTGCCAGCAGCTCTCCGGACAGCCGAGGGACTGAAGCTTTCTTT
TRBJ1-5 | few | TRBV20-1 | . | CSAREDLNQPQHF | TGCAGTGCTAGAGAGGACCTCAATCAGCCCCAGCATTTT
TRBJ2-7 | few | TRBV28 | TRBD1 | CASSFWGQNYEQYF | TGTGCCAGCAGTTTTTGGGGACAGAACTACGAGCAGTACTTC
TRBJ2-4 | . | TRBV6-5 | . | CASSYSAGTKNIQYF | TGTGCCAGCAGTTACTCGGCAGGGACCAAAAACATTCAGTACTTC
TRBJ1-3 | many | TRBV2 | . | CASSERRAGNTIYF | TGTGCCAGCAGTGAAAGACGGGCGGGAAACACCATATATTTT
TRBJ2-3 | . | TRBV19 | TRBD1 | CASSIDPTGGANTQYF | TGTGCCAGTAGTATAGACCCGACAGGGGGCGCGAATACGCAGTATTTT
TRBJ2-7 | few | TRBV28 | TRBD1 | CASRDPGTGAYEQYF | TGTGCCAGCAGGGATCCCGGGACAGGGGCGTACGAGCAGTACTTC
TRBJ2-5 | many | TRBV12-3/TRBV12-4 | . | CASTSGGGKETQYF | TGTGCCAGCACTTCCGGTGGGGGTAAAGAGACCCAGTACTTC
TRBJ2-1 | many | TRBV24-1 | TRBD1 | CATSDFPGQGFRNEQFF | TGTGCCACCAGTGATTTCCCGGGACAGGGGTTCAGGAATGAGCAGTTCTTC
TRBJ2-6 | few | TRBV6-1 | . | CASTFNPQSGANVLTF | TGTGCCAGCACGTTCAACCCTCAGAGCGGGGCCAACGTCCTGACTTTC
TRBJ2-1 | . | TRBV5-6 | TRBD2 | CASSNSGSPARVEQFF | TGTGCCAGCAGCAATAGCGGGAGCCCGGCCAGGGTTGAGCAGTTCTTC
TRBJ1-6 | . | TRBV20-1 | . | CSASTDLNSPLHF | TGCAGTGCCTCGACCGATCTTAATTCACCCCTCCACTTT
TRBJ2-7 | few | TRBV2 | . | CATLANYEQYF | TGTGCCACCCTAGCGAACTACGAGCAGTACTTC
TRBJ2-5 | many | TRBV20-1 | TRBD2 | CSARGLAGGPMETQYF | TGCAGTGCTAGAGGCCTAGCGGGAGGGCCGATGGAGACCCAGTACTTC
TRBJ2-7 | few | TRBV30 | . | CAWRRSRGGTPREQYF | TGTGCCTGGAGGAGGAGTCGAGGAGGAACCCCCCGCGAGCAGTACTTC
TRBJ1-2 | many | TRBV25-1 | . | CASTEGGKEDGYTF | TGTGCCAGCACGGAGGGGGGGAAGGAAGATGGCTACACCTTC
TRBJ2-1 | few | TRBV19 | TRBD1 | CASSTGYGTANYNEQFF | TGTGCCAGTAGTACGGGCTATGGGACAGCGAACTACAATGAGCAGTTCTTC
TRBJ2-4 | . | TRBV7-8 | . | CASSLARGQNIQYF | TGTGCCAGCAGCTTAGCCCGGGGGCAAAACATTCAGTACTTC
TRBJ2-7 | few | TRBV27 | TRBD2 | CASSSGRAREQYF | TGTGCCAGCAGCTCAGGGAGGGCCCGGGAGCAGTACTTC
TRBJ2-1 | . | TRBV12-3/TRBV12-4 | TRBD2 | CASSPSGRGSYNEQFF | TGTGCCAGCAGTCCTAGCGGGAGGGGCTCCTACAATGAGCAGTTCTTC
TRBJ2-7 | many | TRBV28 | . | CAIPLRGIYEQYF | TGTGCCATTCCACTCCGGGGCATCTACGAGCAGTACTTC
TRBJ2-3 | many | TRBV7-9 | . | CASSLDLTDTQYF | TGTGCCAGCAGCTTAGACCTCACCGATACGCAGTATTTT
TRBJ2-5 | many | TRBV7-2 | . | CASSLVGRVGAGETQYF | TGTGCCAGCAGCTTAGTCGGTCGGGTGGGGGCAGGGGAGACCCAGTACTTC
TRBJ2-5 | medium-sized | TRBV12-3/TRBV12-4 | TRBD1 | CASSFKGAVETQYF | TGTGCCAGCAGTTTCAAGGGGGCGGTGGAGACCCAGTACTTC
TRBJ2-4 | many | TRBV12-3/TRBV12-4 | . | CACTRTGIGDIQYF | TGTGCCTGTACTCGGACCGGGATTGGAGACATTCAGTACTTC
TRBJ2-6 | many | TRBV7-3 | . | CASSLKPSGANVLTF | TGTGCCAGCAGCTTAAAACCCTCTGGGGCCAACGTCCTGACTTTC
TRBJ2-3 | few | TRBV13 | . | CASSLKTAQYF | TGTGCCAGCAGCTTAAAAACGGCGCAGTATTTT
TRBJ2-3 | many | TRBV28 | . | CASSPPGSGLTDTQYF | TGTGCCAGCAGTCCACCCGGGAGCGGACTCACAGATACGCAGTATTTT
TRBJ2-7 | many | TRBV10-3 | TRBD2 | CAISESASGSYYEQYF | TGTGCCATCAGTGAGTCGGCTAGCGGTTCTTACTACGAGCAGTACTTC
TRBJ2-7 | . | TRBV7-9 | TRBD2 | CASSSRLAGGAYEQYF | TGTGCCAGCAGCTCCCGACTAGCGGGAGGTGCCTACGAGCAGTACTTC
TRBJ2-2 | . | TRBV3-1 | TRBD2 | CASSQEKASGNTGELFF | TGTGCCAGCAGCCAAGAGAAGGCTAGCGGAAACACCGGGGAGCTGTTTTTT
TRBJ2-1 | . | TRBV11-2 | . | CASSFGGSNVQFF | TGTGCCAGCAGCTTTGGGGGGAGCAATGTGCAGTTCTTC
TRBJ2-1 | many | TRBV20-1 | . | CSARYRASPHEQFF | TGCAGTGCTAGATATAGAGCTTCCCCCCATGAGCAGTTCTTC
TRBJ2-5 | many | TRBV11-2 | TRBD2 | CASSLAPSGKETQYF | TGTGCCAGCAGCTTAGCCCCTAGCGGGAAAGAGACCCAGTACTTC
TRBJ2-7 | many | TRBV13 | . | CASSLYERAGYEQYF | TGTGCCAGCAGCTTATATGAGCGGGCGGGCTACGAGCAGTACTTC
TRBJ1-4 | many | TRBV2 | . | CASTQSGVIVNEKLFF | TGTGCCAGCACGCAGTCCGGGGTTATCGTTAATGAAAAACTGTTTTTT